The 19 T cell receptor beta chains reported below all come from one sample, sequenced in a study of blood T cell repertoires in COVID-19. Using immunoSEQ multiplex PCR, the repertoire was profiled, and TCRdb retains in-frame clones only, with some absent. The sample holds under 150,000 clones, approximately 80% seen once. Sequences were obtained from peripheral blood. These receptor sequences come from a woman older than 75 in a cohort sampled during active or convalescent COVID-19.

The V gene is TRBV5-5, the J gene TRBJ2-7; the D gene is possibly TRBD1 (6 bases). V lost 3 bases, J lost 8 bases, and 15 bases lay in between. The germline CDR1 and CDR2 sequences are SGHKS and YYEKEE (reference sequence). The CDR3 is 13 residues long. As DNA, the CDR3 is TGTGCCAGCAGCTCGAGGGGGTCCCCAAAGCAGTACGTC. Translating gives CASSSRGSPKQYV.

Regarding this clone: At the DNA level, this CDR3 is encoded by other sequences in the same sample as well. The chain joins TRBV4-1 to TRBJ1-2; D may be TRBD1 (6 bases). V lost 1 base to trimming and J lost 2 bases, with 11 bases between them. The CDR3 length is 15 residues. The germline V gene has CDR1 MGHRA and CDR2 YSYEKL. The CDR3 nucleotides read TGCGCCAGCAGCCAAGTCCGGACAGAGAACTATGGCTACACCTTC. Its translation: CASSQVRTENYGYTF.

The CDR3 DNA sequence: TGTGCCAGCAGCTTAGCCCCCGGGTTTGAGCAGTTCTTC. Translated, it gives CASSLAPGFEQFF. The genes are TRBV11-3 and TRBJ2-1; no clear D gene. The V end lost 1 base, the J end lost 9 bases, and 10 bases lay between the germline ends. The CDR3 loop spans 13 amino acids. Looked up from germline, CDR1 is SGHNT and CDR2 is YENEEA.

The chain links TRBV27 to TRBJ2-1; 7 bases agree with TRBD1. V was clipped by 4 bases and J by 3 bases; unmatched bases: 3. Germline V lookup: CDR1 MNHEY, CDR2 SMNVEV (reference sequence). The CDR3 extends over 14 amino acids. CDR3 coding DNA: TGTGCCAGCAGTTGGGACAGACTCTACAATGAGCAGTTCTTC. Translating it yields CASSWDRLYNEQFF.

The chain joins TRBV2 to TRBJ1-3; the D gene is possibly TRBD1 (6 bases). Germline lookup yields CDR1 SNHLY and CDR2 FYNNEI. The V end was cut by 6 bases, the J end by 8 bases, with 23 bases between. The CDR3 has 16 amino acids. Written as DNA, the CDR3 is TGTGCCAGCAGCAGTTCGGCAGGGGCTATGATGGACACCATATATTTT. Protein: CASSSSAGAMMDTIYF.

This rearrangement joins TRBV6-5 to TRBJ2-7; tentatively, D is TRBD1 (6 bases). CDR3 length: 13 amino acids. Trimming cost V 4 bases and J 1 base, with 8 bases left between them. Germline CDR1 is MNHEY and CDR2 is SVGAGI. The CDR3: CASSWTVSYEQYF. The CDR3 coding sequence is TGTGCCAGCAGTTGGACAGTGTCCTACGAGCAGTACTTC.

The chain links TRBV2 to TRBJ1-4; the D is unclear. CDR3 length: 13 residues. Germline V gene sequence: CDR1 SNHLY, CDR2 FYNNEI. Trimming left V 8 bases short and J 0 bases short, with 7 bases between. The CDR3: CASEFATNEKLFF. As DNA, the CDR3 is TGTGCCAGCGAGTTTGCAACTAATGAAAAACTGTTTTTT.

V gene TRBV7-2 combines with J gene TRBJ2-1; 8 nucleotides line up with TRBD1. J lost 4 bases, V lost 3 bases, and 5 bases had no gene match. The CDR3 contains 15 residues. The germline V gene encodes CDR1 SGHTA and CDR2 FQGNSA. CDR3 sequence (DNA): TGTGCCAGCAGCTTTTGGCAGGGGGCATACAATGAGCAGTTCTTC. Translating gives CASSFWQGAYNEQFF.

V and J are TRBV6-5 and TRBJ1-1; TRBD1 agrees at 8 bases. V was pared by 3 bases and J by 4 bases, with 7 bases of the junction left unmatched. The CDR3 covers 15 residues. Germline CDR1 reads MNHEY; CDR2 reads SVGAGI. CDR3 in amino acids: CASSYDRGLFTEAFF. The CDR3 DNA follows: TGTGCCAGCAGTTATGACAGGGGTCTTTTCACTGAAGCTTTCTTT.

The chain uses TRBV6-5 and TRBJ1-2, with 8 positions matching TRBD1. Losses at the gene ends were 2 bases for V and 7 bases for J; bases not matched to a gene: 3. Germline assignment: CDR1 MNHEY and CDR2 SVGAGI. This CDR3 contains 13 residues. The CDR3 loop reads CASSYRTGSGYTF. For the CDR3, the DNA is TGTGCCAGCAGTTACCGGACAGGGAGTGGCTACACCTTC.

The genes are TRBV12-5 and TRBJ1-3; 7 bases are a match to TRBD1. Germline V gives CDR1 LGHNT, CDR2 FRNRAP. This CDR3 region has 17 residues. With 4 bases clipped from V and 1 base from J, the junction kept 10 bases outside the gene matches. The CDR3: CASGSLTQGKSGNTIYF. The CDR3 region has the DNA TGTGCTAGTGGTTCCCTCACACAGGGGAAGTCTGGAAACACCATATATTTT.

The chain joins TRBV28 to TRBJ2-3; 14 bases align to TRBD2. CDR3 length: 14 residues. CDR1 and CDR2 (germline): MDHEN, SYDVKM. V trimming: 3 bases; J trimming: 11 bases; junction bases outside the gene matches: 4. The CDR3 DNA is TGTGCCAGCAGTTTCCACGGGACTAGCGGGGGGCAGTATTTT. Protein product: CASSFHGTSGGQYF. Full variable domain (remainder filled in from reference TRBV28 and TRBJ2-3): DVKVTQSSRYLVKRTGEKVFLECVQDMDHENMFWYRQDPGLGLRLIYFSYDVKMKEKGDIPEGYSVSREKKERFSLILESASTNQTSMYLCASSFHGTSGGQYFGPGTRLTVL.

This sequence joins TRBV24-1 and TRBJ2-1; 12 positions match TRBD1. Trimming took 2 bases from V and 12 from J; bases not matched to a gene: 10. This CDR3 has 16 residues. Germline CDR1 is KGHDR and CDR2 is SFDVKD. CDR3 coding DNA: TGTGCCACCAGTGATTCCTCCGGGACAGGGGGCGTTGGGCAGTTCTTC. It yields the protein CATSDSSGTGGVGQFF.

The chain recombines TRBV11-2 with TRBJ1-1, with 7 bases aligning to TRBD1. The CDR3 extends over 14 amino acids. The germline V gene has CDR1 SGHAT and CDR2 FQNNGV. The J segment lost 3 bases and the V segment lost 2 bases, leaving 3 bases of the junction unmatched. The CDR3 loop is CASSLLGGYTEAFF. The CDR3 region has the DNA TGTGCCAGCAGCTTATTAGGGGGCTACACTGAAGCTTTCTTT. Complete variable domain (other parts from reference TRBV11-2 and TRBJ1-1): EAGVAQSPRYKIIEKRQSVAFWCNPISGHATLYWYQQILGQGPKLLIQFQNNGVVDDSQLPKDRFSAERLKGVDSTLKIQPAKLEDSAVYLCASSLLGGYTEAFFGQGTRLTVV.

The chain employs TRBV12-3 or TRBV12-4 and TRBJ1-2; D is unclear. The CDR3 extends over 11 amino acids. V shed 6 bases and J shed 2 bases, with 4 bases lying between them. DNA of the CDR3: TGTGCCAGCAGCAGGAACTATGGCTACACCTTC. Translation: CASSRNYGYTF.

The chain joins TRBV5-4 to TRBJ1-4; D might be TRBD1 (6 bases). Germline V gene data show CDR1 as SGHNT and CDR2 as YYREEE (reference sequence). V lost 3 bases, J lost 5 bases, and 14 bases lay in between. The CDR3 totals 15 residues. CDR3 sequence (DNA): TGTGCCAGCAGCTGGAGTACAGGGCAGAATGAAAAACTGTTTTTT. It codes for CASSWSTGQNEKLFF.

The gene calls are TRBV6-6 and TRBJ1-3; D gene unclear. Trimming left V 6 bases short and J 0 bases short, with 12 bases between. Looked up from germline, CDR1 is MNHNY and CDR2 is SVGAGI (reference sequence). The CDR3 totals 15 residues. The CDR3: CASRTTGFSGNTIYF. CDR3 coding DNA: TGTGCCAGCAGGACAACGGGATTCTCTGGAAACACCATATATTTT.

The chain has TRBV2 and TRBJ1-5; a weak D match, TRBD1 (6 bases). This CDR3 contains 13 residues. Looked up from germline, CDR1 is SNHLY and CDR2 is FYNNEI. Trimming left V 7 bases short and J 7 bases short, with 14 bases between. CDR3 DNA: TGTGCCAGCACCAGGGGATTATCCCAGCCCCAGCATTTT. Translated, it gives CASTRGLSQPQHF.

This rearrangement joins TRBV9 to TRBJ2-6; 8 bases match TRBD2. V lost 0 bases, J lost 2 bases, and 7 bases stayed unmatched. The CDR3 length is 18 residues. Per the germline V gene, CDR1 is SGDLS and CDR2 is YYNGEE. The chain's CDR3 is CASSVDPLGGAGANVLTF. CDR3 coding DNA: TGTGCCAGCAGCGTAGACCCTCTCGGGGGGGCTGGGGCCAACGTCCTGACTTTC.